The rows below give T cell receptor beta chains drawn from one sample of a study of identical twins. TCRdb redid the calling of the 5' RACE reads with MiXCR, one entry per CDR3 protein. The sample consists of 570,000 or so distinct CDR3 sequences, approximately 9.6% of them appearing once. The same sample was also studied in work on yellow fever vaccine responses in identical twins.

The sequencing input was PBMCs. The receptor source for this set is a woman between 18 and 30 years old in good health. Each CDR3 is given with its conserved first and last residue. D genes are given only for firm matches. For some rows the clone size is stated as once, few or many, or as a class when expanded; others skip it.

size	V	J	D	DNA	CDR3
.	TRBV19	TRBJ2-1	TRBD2	TGTGCCAGTAGTTCCTCCCCCTTTAGCGGGAGGGGGGGTGAGCAGTTCTTC	CASSSSPFSGRGGEQFF
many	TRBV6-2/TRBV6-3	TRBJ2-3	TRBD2	TGTGCCAGCAGGCGGGCGGGAGGTGAAGATACGCAGTATTTT	CASRRAGGEDTQYF
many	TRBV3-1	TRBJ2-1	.	TGTGCCAGCAGCCAAGATCATACAGGGTGGCATGAGCAGTTCTTC	CASSQDHTGWHEQFF
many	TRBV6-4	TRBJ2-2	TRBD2	TGTGCCAGCAGTGTTGCGGGAGACCACACCGGGGAGCTGTTTTTT	CASSVAGDHTGELFF
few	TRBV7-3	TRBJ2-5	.	TGTGCCAGCAGCTTATCAGGGAATGGTGCGACCCAGTACTTC	CASSLSGNGATQYF
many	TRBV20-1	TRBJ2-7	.	TGCAGTGCTAGAGGTCCGGCGGACTACGAGCAGTACTTC	CSARGPADYEQYF
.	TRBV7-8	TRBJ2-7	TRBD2	TGTGCCAGCAGCCCGATGACTAGCGGGTCCTACGAGCAGTACTTC	CASSPMTSGSYEQYF
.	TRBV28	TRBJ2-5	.	TGTGCCAGCAGTACTAGAGGGGTTGAAGAGACCCAGTACTTC	CASSTRGVEETQYF
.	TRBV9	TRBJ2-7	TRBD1	TGTGCCAGCAGCGCACCGGGACAGAACTACGAGCAGTACTTC	CASSAPGQNYEQYF
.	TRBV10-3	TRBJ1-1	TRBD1	TGTGCCACGTACTACGGGACAGGGGGCACCCACAACACTGAAGCTTTCTTT	CATYYGTGGTHNTEAFF
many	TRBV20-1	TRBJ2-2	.	TGCAGTGCTAGAGATGTGGACAGAGGGACCGGGGAGCTGTTTTTT	CSARDVDRGTGELFF
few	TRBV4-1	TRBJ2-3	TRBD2	TGCGCCAGCAGCCAAGATCGGACTAGCGGGACATTGCGGGACACGAATACGCAGTATTTT	CASSQDRTSGTLRDTNTQYF
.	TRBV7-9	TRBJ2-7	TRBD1	TGTGCCAGCAGCTTTCTCGGGACAGCATCCTACGAGCAGTACTTC	CASSFLGTASYEQYF
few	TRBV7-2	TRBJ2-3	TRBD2	TGTGCCAGCAGCCTCAGACTAGCGCCTACAGATACGCAGTATTTT	CASSLRLAPTDTQYF
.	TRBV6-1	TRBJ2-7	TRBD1	TGTGCCAGCAGTGACCTCGTAACAGGGGTCTACGAGCAGTACTTC	CASSDLVTGVYEQYF
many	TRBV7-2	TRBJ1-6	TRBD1	TGTGCCAGCAGCTTAGTCGACAGGGAGGGTTCACCCCTCCACTTT	CASSLVDREGSPLHF
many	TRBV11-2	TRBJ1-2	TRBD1	TGTGCCAGCAGCTCATCCGGGACAGGGGACTACACCTTC	CASSSSGTGDYTF
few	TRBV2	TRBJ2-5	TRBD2	TGTGCCAGCAGTGTCGCGGGGGGCGGCTCGGGAGAGACCCAGTACTTC	CASSVAGGGSGETQYF
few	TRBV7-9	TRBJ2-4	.	TGTGCCAGCAGCTTAGGAGACGGGCTTCAGTACTTC	CASSLGDGLQYF
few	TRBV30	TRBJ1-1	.	TGTGCCTGGAGGGCGGACAGCATGAACACTGAAGCTTTCTTT	CAWRADSMNTEAFF
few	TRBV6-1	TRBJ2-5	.	TGTGCCAGCTGCTCGAACGGAGAGACCCAGTACTTC	CASCSNGETQYF
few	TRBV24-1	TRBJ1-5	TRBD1	TGTGCCACCAGTGATCGACAGGGGATTCAGCCCCAGCATTTT	CATSDRQGIQPQHF
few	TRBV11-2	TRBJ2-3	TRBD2	TGTGCCAGCAGCAAGAGATGGGGAGCGGGGGAACCCACAGATACGCAGTATTTT	CASSKRWGAGEPTDTQYF
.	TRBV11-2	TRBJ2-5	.	TGTGCCAGCAGTCCGACTCTGAGGATCAGTGAGACCCAGTACTTC	CASSPTLRISETQYF
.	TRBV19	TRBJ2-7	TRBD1	TGTGCCAGTAGTATAGCTGTCGACAGGGACGAGCAGTACTTC	CASSIAVDRDEQYF
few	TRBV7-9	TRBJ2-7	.	TGTGCCAGCAGCTTATCTAATAACTACGAGCAGTACTTC	CASSLSNNYEQYF
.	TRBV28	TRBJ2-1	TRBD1	TGTGCCAGCACCGACCCCGGAAGGACAGGGAAGGATGAGCAGTTCTTC	CASTDPGRTGKDEQFF
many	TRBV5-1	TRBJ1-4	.	TGCGCCAGCAAGGGGCAAAATAATGAAAAACTGTTTTTT	CASKGQNNEKLFF
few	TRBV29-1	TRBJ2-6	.	TGCAGTACGACCAGCTCTGGGGCCAACGTCCTGACTTTC	CSTTSSGANVLTF
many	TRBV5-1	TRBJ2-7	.	TGCGCCAGCAGCTGGGGCAGGACAGCGTCATACGAGCAGTACTTC	CASSWGRTASYEQYF
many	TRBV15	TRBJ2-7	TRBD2	TGTGCCACCAGCACCAGAGATAGGCGGGGGGAAGGGTCCGAGCAGTACTTC	CATSTRDRRGEGSEQYF
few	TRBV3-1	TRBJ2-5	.	TGTGCCAGCAGCCAAGATCCTAGTTCTAAGGGGGAGACCCAGTACTTC	CASSQDPSSKGETQYF